The clone carrying this TCR beta chain was recorded many times. Its antigen is undetermined. This specimen comes from a study of identical twins. The authors used template switching to add a universal primer site and gave cDNA unique molecular identifiers. TCRdb recomputed calls from the 5' RACE reads with MiXCR, one row per CDR3 protein. This table holds hundreds of thousands of distinct CDR3 sequences, around 6.1% found once. Study-wide findings and caveats: Within twin pairs, the out-of-frame alpha sequences they shared showed excess low generation probability. Conclusions were based on cross-sectional statistical analysis, without following the same donors. While abundant cord blood beta clonotypes carried fewer insertions, memory repertoires showed no such pattern.

Specimen: naive T cells sorted from blood. The TCR comes from a man between 18 and 35 years old in good health.

The CDR3 spells CATSRRGTGFLETQYF. The CDR3 DNA reads TGTGCCACCAGCAGACGGGGGACAGGGTTTTTGGAGACCCAGTACTTC. The chain recombines TRBV15 with TRBJ2-5; 9 nucleotides agree with TRBD1. CDR3 length: 16 residues. After removal of 2 bases from V and 5 bases from J, the junction contained 9 bases not matched to a gene. Germline CDR1 and CDR2: LNHNV and YYDKDF (reference sequence).